Reported below is one T cell receptor (beta chain). What antigen it recognizes has not been identified. No per-base quality is available; no much larger clone lies one base away. The record originates from a study of blood T cell repertoires in COVID-19 (dated by TCRdb to the early 2020s). For the wider study: Collaborator samples came from the United States, Italy and Spain and covered acute and convalescent phases of COVID-19. The samples were drawn from the first 160 participants of the ongoing ImmuneRACE study and from 1,200 or so subjects provided by 6 global collaborators. Deeply sampled blood TCRbeta repertoires from subjects exposed to, actively infected with, or recovered from COVID-19 were included in the dataset. The repertoires were released in a freely available public database intended as a resource for research on the immune response to SARS-CoV-2. Where HLA class I and class II types were available, the types were taken from metadata supplied by the sample provider, not from assay-based typing. The material from the prospective study consisted of cDNA or gDNA derived from T cells, B-cell-depleted T cells, or PBMCs. A de-identified subject ID, COVID-19 status, age in years and sex were almost always included in the sample metadata. On the study overall, not on this receptor specifically: The quantity of clinical and demographic metadata differed by source and by participant and was supplied without curation.

Deletion took 1 base off V and 0 bases off J, with a span of 10 bases between the germline ends. Taken from the germline V gene, the CDR1 and CDR2 loops are SNHLY and FYNNEI. From the cysteine up to the phenylalanine, the CDR3 has a length of 16 residues. The read is trimmed to its CDR3 DNA, 48 bases read in frame from base 1. TCRbeta CDR3 regions were amplified from genomic DNA using the immunoSEQ Assay, a bias-controlled multiplex PCR. The study's processing was this. The number of nucleated cells in each sample was estimated from the amplification of reference gene primers within the assay. To quantify the absolute abundance of each unique TCRbeta CDR3 rearrangement, sequence reads were collapsed and filtered. Productive Simpson clonality was computed per sample as the square root of Simpson's diversity index over productive rearrangements. The immuneACCESS repertoire file appears here via TCRdb, limited to in-frame rearrangements. These files lack a portion of the clones; in checked studies, under half of the deficit traces to unresolved V genes, and the cause of the others is not known. The V and J calls and clone size were taken over from that table, and D and trimming were inferred from the DNA. A total of roughly 17,000 clones appear in this sample, around 80% of them only once. Clones ranked in the top ten supply about 22% of the sample.

Whole blood was collected in K2EDTA tubes by collaborating institutions according to the institutions' own protocols. For TCRbeta analysis, collaborators shipped samples in one of three forms: frozen whole blood, isolated PBMCs, or DNA extracted from either of those sample types. The TCR comes from a man aged 60 to 75 with active or convalescent COVID-19. This receptor chain uses TRBV2 and TRBJ1-3, with the D gene too uncertain to name. Input material: peripheral blood. The nucleotide sequence is TGTGCCAGCAGTGAAGGTCCAGGACTCTCTGGAAACACCATATATTTT. This gives the protein CASSEGPGLSGNTIYF.